Presented here are 25 T cell receptor beta chains from one specimen sequenced in a study of blood T cells in healthy people across ages (dated by TCRdb to between 2014 and 2016). The library was prepared using 5' RACE. The sequencer was an Illumina HiSeq 2500. The second PCR ran for roughly 6 to 11 cycles and used a J-beta primer mix along with a sample-barcoded 5' primer. TCRdb took the public reads, trimmed them with fastp at Q25, ran MiXCR for clone calling and kept in-frame beta chains. Every entry covers one CDR3 protein and lists the most common genes and DNA from its rows. In all, the sample holds 870,000 or so distinct CDR3 sequences, and around 26% of those were seen once. The ten most abundant clones make up 15% to 20% of the sample. The specimen was blood. Every receptor here comes from a woman over 75 in good health.

As regards this clonotype: A read error is possible here, since a much larger clone lies one base away. V is TRBV7-9 and J is TRBJ2-2; tentatively, D is TRBD2 (5 bases). Germline lookup yields CDR1 SEHNR and CDR2 FQNEAQ (reference sequence). The CDR3 consists of 15 residues. Here the CDR3 reads CASSLAALNTGERFF. The DNA for the CDR3 is TGTGCCAGCAGCTTAGCTGCGCTAAACACCGGGGAGCGGTTTTTT.

With respect to this clonotype: At one boundary the junction diverges from the germline segment, which might be a read error. CDR3 nucleotide sequence: TGTGCCAGCAGTTTAACTAGCGGAACAGATGCGCAGTATTTT. Its protein product is CASSLTSGTDAQYF. The chain couples TRBV12-3 or TRBV12-4 to TRBJ2-3, with 8 positions matching TRBD2. The CDR3 is 14 amino acids.

The J gene is TRBJ1-5, the V gene TRBV15; 7 bases align to TRBD1. There are 15 residues in the CDR3. Per the germline V gene, CDR1 is LNHNV and CDR2 is YYDKDF (reference sequence). The ends lost 3 bases at V and 6 bases at J; junction bases unmatched: 8. Here the CDR3 DNA reads TGTGCCACCAGCAGGACAGGGAGCGTGGGTCAGCCCCAGCATTTT. Amino acids: CATSRTGSVGQPQHF.

Many counts were recorded for this clonotype. The chain joins TRBV10-3 to TRBJ2-5; the match to TRBD1 covers 7 bases. The length of the CDR3 is 14 residues. Germline values: CDR1 ENHRY, CDR2 SYGVKD. V dropped 7 bases and J dropped 1; count of bases not matched to a gene: 6. The CDR3 coding sequence is TGTGCCATCAAGGACAGGAGTACCCAAGAGACCCAGTACTTC. The encoded protein is CAIKDRSTQETQYF.

This clonotype was picked up a small number of times. A much larger clone differs by one base, so this may be a read error. J is TRBJ2-5 and V is TRBV20-1, with 7 bases lining up with TRBD2. Germline CDR1 is DFQATT and CDR2 is SNEGSKA (reference sequence). Losses at the gene ends were 2 bases for V and 11 bases for J; bases not matched to a gene: 11. This CDR3 contains 13 residues. The chain's CDR3 is CSARPNTMGGQYF. DNA of the CDR3: TGCAGTGCTAGACCAAATACAATGGGGGGGCAGTACTTC.

A note on this clonotype: An end of the junction does not agree with germline; a read error may underlie this. The chain links TRBV6-5 to TRBJ1-4, with 7 bases matching TRBD1. In germline, CDR1 is MNHEY, CDR2 SVGAGI. The CDR3 sequence is 15 residues long. The CDR3 is CASSTEQGFNEELFF. The DNA for the CDR3 is TGTGCCAGCAGTACCGAACAGGGGTTTAATGAAGAACTGTTTTTT.

The chain couples TRBV3-1 to TRBJ2-3, with TRBD2 matching over 14 bases. J was trimmed by 4 bases and V by 4 bases; bases with no gene match: 16. This CDR3 spans 20 amino acids. The germline CDR1 and CDR2 sequences are LGHDT and YNNKEL (reference sequence). CDR3 sequence: CASSRLLSAGLAGDSDTQYF. The CDR3, as DNA: TGTGCCAGCAGCCGTCTTTTGTCGGCGGGACTAGCGGGGGACTCAGATACGCAGTATTTT.

This clonotype has ten or more counts. The chain recombines TRBV6-5 with TRBJ1-2, with a possible D match to TRBD1 (5 bases). Germline loops: CDR1 MNHEY, CDR2 SVGAGI. Trimming pared 4 bases from V and 4 bases from J, leaving 19 bases between. The CDR3 has 16 residues. CDR3 region: CASSWVGGVPIYGYTF. CDR3 in DNA: TGTGCCAGCAGTTGGGTTGGAGGGGTCCCTATCTATGGCTACACCTTC.

The chain recombines TRBV24-1 with TRBJ2-7, with D perhaps matching TRBD1 (5 bases). CDR3 length equals 13 residues. Trimming removed 2 bases from V and 5 bases from J, with 9 bases in between. Per germline, CDR1 KGHDR and CDR2 SFDVKD. As DNA, the CDR3 is TGTGCCACCAGTGATTCAGGGTCGGACGAGCAGTACTTC. This sequence encodes CATSDSGSDEQYF.

This clonotype was picked up many times. The V and J genes are TRBV12-3 or TRBV12-4 and TRBJ1-5; possibly TRBD1 for D (6 bases). V lost 0 bases and J 2 bases, leaving 11 bases between the germline ends. The CDR3 loop spans 16 amino acids. CDR3 nucleotides: TGTGCCAGCAGTTTAGCTCAGGGGTCCGGCAATCAGCCCCAGCATTTT. Translated, it gives CASSLAQGSGNQPQHF.

This clonotype was recorded at least ten times. The rearrangement links TRBV20-1 to TRBJ1-1; 9 bases are a match to TRBD1. The CDR3 spans 14 residues. V lost 6 bases and J lost 5; bases outside the gene matches: 10. Germline V gene sequence: CDR1 DFQATT, CDR2 SNEGSKA (reference sequence). This chain's CDR3 is CSAQDRGRTTEAFF. CDR3 sequence (DNA): TGCAGTGCCCAGGACAGGGGTAGGACGACTGAAGCTTTCTTT.

This clonotype was seen many times. The chain carries TRBV6-5 and TRBJ2-7; tentatively, D is TRBD1 (5 bases). The germline V and J ends were trimmed by 2 bases and 2 bases, with 10 bases remaining between them. This CDR3 contains 14 residues. The germline gives CDR1 MNHEY, CDR2 SVGAGI. The DNA for the CDR3 is TGTGCCAGCAGTTACGGCGCAGGGCCCTACGAGCAGTACTTC. The encoded protein is CASSYGAGPYEQYF.

The chain uses TRBV20-1 and TRBJ1-1, with D possibly TRBD1 on 5 matching bases. V lost 2 bases to trimming and J lost 1 base, with 14 bases between them. The CDR3 runs to 15 residues. The germline V gene has CDR1 DFQATT and CDR2 SNEGSKA (reference sequence). CDR3 protein: CSARSPSGTNTEAFF. The CDR3 DNA is TGCAGTGCTAGATCTCCTTCGGGGACGAACACTGAAGCTTTCTTT.

As concerns this clonotype: This may be a read error, as it is one base from a much larger clone. This chain joins TRBV2 and TRBJ2-3; a weak D match, TRBD1 (7 bases). Germline-derived CDR1 and CDR2 are SNHLY and FYNNEI. The CDR3 is 15 amino acids. Deletions cut 5 bases from V and 0 bases from J, with 12 bases between. CDR3 sequence reads: CASSPTGTSTDTQYF. CDR3 in DNA: TGTGCCAGCAGTCCGACAGGGACTAGCACAGATACGCAGTATTTT.

The V and J genes are TRBV20-1 and TRBJ1-1; D is unclear. V lost 1 base and J 4 bases, leaving 16 bases between the germline ends. This CDR3 is built from 15 residues. CDR1 DFQATT and CDR2 SNEGSKA come from the germline V gene (reference sequence). Here the CDR3 DNA reads TGCAGTGCTAGAGGAGGAGGTTGGGAGAGCACTGAAGCTTTCTTT. This codes for CSARGGGWESTEAFF.

This chain connects TRBV27 to TRBJ1-5; D unclear. V was pared by 2 bases and J by 0 bases, with 8 bases between. This CDR3 is built from 15 residues. Germline CDR1 MNHEY, CDR2 SMNVEV (reference sequence). The CDR3 is CASSLKPYSNQPQHF. CDR3 DNA: TGTGCCAGCAGTTTAAAGCCGTATAGCAATCAGCCCCAGCATTTT.

This clonotype was seen a few times. This chain joins TRBV6-2 or TRBV6-3 and TRBJ1-1; TRBD1 matches 8 bases. The CDR3 is made up of 14 amino acids. Germline CDR1 reads MNHEY; CDR2 reads SVGEGT. After removal of 5 bases from V and 3 bases from J, the junction contained 5 bases not matched to a gene. The CDR3 DNA sequence: TGTGCCAGCAGTCCGGGACAGGTTTACACTGAAGCTTTCTTT. Translating gives CASSPGQVYTEAFF.

In its sample, this clonotype was seen once. The V call is TRBV20-1, the J call TRBJ2-1, with 10 bases matching TRBD1. The J call is uncertain, as TRBJ2-7 better fits the DNA end. CDR1 and CDR2 (germline): DFQATT, SNEGSKA (reference sequence). The CDR3 has 15 amino acids. The CDR3 region has the DNA TGCAGTGCCAAGACAGGGGGCATCTCCTACAATGAGCAGTACTTC. It specifies CSAKTGGISYNEQYF.

This clonotype occurred many times. This chain connects TRBV7-2 to TRBJ1-2; 7 bases align to TRBD1. The CDR3 has 14 amino acids. The V segment lost 5 bases and the J segment 7 bases; nucleotides outside the gene matches: 10. CDR1 is SGHTA and CDR2 is FQGNSA in the germline V gene. This CDR3 is CASSPSQRGLGYTF. CDR3 coding DNA: TGTGCCAGCAGCCCAAGCCAAAGGGGGCTTGGCTACACCTTC.

This clonotype was seen ten or more times. The chain carries TRBV7-8 and TRBJ2-5, with TRBD2 identical over 8 bases. The CDR3 totals 14 residues. With 5 bases clipped from V and 5 bases from J, the junction kept 7 bases outside the gene matches. Germline V CDR1 and CDR2: SGHVS, FQNEAQ. The CDR3 coding sequence is TGTGCCAGCAGCGTATGGACTAGCTCGGAGACCCAGTACTTC. As protein: CASSVWTSSETQYF.

This clonotype was found many times. The rearrangement joins TRBV6-2 or TRBV6-3 to TRBJ2-7, with D possibly called TRBD1 or TRBD2 (6 bases each). The CDR3 contains 15 residues. The ends were cut back, 7 bases at V and 1 base at J, with 17 bases in the middle. The V gene's germline CDR1 is MNHEY and CDR2 SVGEGT. CDR3 sequence (DNA): TGTGCCAGCAAGGGCGGGGACAAGGCTTCCTACGAGCAGTACTTC. This encodes CASKGGDKASYEQYF.

This clonotype appeared once. A much larger clone lies one base from this, so it may be a read error. The chain uses TRBV7-2 and TRBJ2-1; 7 bases match TRBD2. The J call may be faulty, since TRBJ2-7 better matches the DNA end. Germline V gene sequence: CDR1 SGHTA, CDR2 FQGNSA. The CDR3 is 15 amino acids. CDR3 region: CASSFGRGNYNEQYF. In DNA, the CDR3 is TGTGCCAGCAGCTTCGGGCGGGGGAACTACAATGAGCAGTACTTC.

This clonotype was recorded many times. V and J are TRBV10-3 and TRBJ1-2; 9 bases fit TRBD1. The length of the CDR3 is 13 residues. Trimming at V came to 5 bases and at J to 8 bases, leaving 6 bases not matched to a gene. Germline values: CDR1 ENHRY, CDR2 SYGVKD. The CDR3 nucleotides are TGTGCCATCAGTCTGGGACAGGGCCTCGGCTACACCTTC. The encoded protein is CAISLGQGLGYTF.

A note on this clonotype: A much larger clone lies one base from this, so it may be a read error. The J gene is TRBJ2-1, the V gene TRBV11-2; the D is unclear. Trimming cost V 0 bases and J 13 bases, with 10 bases left between them. Germline V gene data show CDR1 as SGHAT and CDR2 as FQNNGV. The CDR3 runs to 12 residues. CDR3 region: CASSLDLSVQFF. CDR3 sequence (DNA): TGTGCCAGCAGCTTAGATTTGAGCGTACAGTTCTTC.

This clonotype has a count of ten or more. For the CDR3, the DNA is TGTGCCAGCAACAACAGGGACAGGGGCCGAGAGACCCAGTACTTC. It translates to CASNNRDRGRETQYF. This rearrangement joins TRBV9 to TRBJ2-5; 10 bases line up with TRBD1. The ends lost 6 bases at V and 4 bases at J; junction bases unmatched: 9. The CDR3 contains 15 residues. In germline, CDR1 is SGDLS, CDR2 YYNGEE.